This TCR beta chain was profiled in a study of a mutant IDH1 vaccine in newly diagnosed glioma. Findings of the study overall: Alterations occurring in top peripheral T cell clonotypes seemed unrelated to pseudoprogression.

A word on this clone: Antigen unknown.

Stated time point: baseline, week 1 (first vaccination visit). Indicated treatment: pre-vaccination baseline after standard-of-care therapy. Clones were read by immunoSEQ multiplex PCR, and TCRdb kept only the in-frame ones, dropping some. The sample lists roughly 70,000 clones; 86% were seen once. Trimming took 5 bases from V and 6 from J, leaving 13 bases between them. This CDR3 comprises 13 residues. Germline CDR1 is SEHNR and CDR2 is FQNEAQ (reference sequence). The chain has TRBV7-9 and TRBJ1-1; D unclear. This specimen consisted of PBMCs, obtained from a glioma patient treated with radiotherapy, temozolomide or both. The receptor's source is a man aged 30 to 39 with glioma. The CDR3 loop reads CASSPPATPEAFF. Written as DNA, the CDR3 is TGTGCCAGCAGCCCGCCGGCCACCCCTGAAGCTTTCTTT.